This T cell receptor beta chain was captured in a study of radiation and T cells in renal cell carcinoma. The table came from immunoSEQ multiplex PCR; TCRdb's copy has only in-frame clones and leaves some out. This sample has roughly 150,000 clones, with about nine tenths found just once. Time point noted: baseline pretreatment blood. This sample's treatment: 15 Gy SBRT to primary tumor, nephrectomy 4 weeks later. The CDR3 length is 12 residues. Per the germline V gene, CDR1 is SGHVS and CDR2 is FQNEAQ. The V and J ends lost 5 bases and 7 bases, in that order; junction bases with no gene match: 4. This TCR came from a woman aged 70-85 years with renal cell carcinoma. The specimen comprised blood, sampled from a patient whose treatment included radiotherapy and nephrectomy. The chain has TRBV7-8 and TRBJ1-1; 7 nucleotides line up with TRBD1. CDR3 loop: CASSETGNEAFF. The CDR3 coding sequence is TGTGCCAGCAGCGAGACAGGGAATGAAGCTTTCTTT.